This T cell receptor (beta chain) stems from a study of shared clonotypes between healthy human individuals (dated by TCRdb to 2018 to 2021). Concerning the study at large: A few men and two women, aged 18 to 49 years, made up the cohort. Per donor, three plates each were used for CD4 naive and CD4 memory, two for CD8 naive, and one for CD8 memory. Leukapheresis yielded between about 0.9 and 9.5 billion PBMCs per donor. To increase sequencing depth and limit assay-specific biases, TCR repertoire library preparation and sequencing were carried out by different laboratories using diverse techniques. Blood TCR repertoires of about five healthy adults were deeply sequenced to estimate repertoire size and the extent of clonotype sharing between individuals. General conclusions and limits of the study: Across a handful of donors, around 5% of naive CD4, around 3.5% of naive CD8, about 2.3% of memory CD4, and 0.4% of memory CD8 clonotypes were shared. The small number of donors limited the genetic and exposure-history diversity represented. Even with the large sequencing depth, rarefaction of the sorted-subset datasets indicated that sequencing was incomplete. Compared with non-shared clonotypes, the clonotypes found in all four sorted-subset donors had higher generation probabilities. Based on pairwise subsampling, the degree of clonotype sharing among donors was expected to be affected by sequencing depth. Sampling was restricted to blood, and TCR repertoires in tissue are likely to differ from TCR repertoires in blood. Estimated clonotype richness was generally larger for naive than for memory subsets.

About this clone: No cognate antigen has been identified for it. No much larger clone is present one base from it, and per-base qualities are unavailable.

CD8 naive samples were CD45RO-negative cells positively selected for CCR7, giving a CD45RA+CCR7+ population that excluded TemRA cells. Healthy HIV-negative adults with no recently reported acute infections or vaccinations were included as donors. All donors were Caucasian adults living in Nashville, Tennessee, USA. Blood was collected by leukapheresis, and PBMCs were isolated by Ficoll-Histopaque density gradient centrifugation and then cryopreserved in liquid nitrogen vapor phase. Analytical flow cytometry was used to check the purity and quantity of each magnetically sorted T cell population. Genomic DNA was isolated from each sorted fraction and quantified by UV absorbance on a Nanodrop 2000c. The CDR3 sequence holds 14 residues, the cysteine and phenylalanine included. Just CDR3 DNA is preserved here, 42 bases in frame from base 1. V loses 6 bases of germline sequence and J loses 1 base, and the interval between the two ends is 12 bases. Looking up the germline V gene yields CDR1 MNHEY and CDR2 SVGAGI.

TCR CDR3 regions were amplified from genomic DNA by multiplex PCR using the deep immunoSEQ assay. For each cell subset, the extracted genomic DNA was distributed evenly across all wells of several immunoSEQ 96-well plates, and each plate served as one replicate. For sorted subsets, approximately 200 ng of genomic DNA, equivalent to roughly 33,000 T cell genomes, went into each replicate PCR. The purified libraries were quantified using a Qubit 3.0 fluorometer, sized with a Bioanalyzer 2100, and then quantified again using the KAPA Library Quantification kit. Each immunoSEQ 96-well plate was sequenced on its own single-read 150-cycle Illumina NextSeq 550 flow cell. For the original study's pipeline: Because only junctional sequences without quality scores were contained in the immunoSEQ output, filtering matching that applied to full-length reads could not be performed. Sequences were annotated with PyIR, a Python wrapper for IgBLAST v1.9, and V/J genes and CDR3 were assigned using IMGT germline references. Reads were removed for weak V/J assignments (E-value above 1e-6), missing CDR3, stop codons, out-of-frame junctions, or ambiguous translated residues. V3J clonotypes were defined by identical inferred V gene, J gene, and CDR3 amino acid sequence. The percentage overlap between two repertoires was calculated by dividing the number of shared unique clonotypes by the size of the smaller repertoire. Repertoire richness was assessed with RTK rarefaction, the Chao1 estimator, and Recon v2.1 estimates of unobserved clonotypes. For all TCRbeta clonotypes obtained by the gDNA method from several donors, generation probabilities were computed with OLGA. As stored in TCRdb, this immuneACCESS dataset retains in-frame rearrangements with V and J assigned. A fraction of the clones does not appear; measured against another copy, unresolved V genes explain less than half of the discrepancy, and the remainder lacks a known reason. V and J calls and clone size are as listed in that table; D and trimming were resolved from the DNA. The sample has about 1,900,000 clones on record, approximately 94% of them singletons. The ten biggest clones cover around 1% of the sample.

The sample comprised naive CD8+ T cells sorted from blood. The label giving this sample's cell subset or site can be read as: CD45RA+CCR7+. This sequence was found in a man in his late teens or twenties in good health. Recombination connected TRBV6-5 to TRBJ2-5, with a weak D call of TRBD2 (6 bases match). The nucleotides are TGTGCCAGCAGAGGAGGGTTGTTCCAAGAGACCCAGTACTTC. Its translation reads: CASRGGLFQETQYF.